This T cell receptor (beta chain) is drawn from a study of early T cells in non-severe SARS-CoV-2 infection (dated by TCRdb to the early 2020s). In the study overall: TCR sequencing used bulk RNA from unsorted whole blood, so alpha and beta chains could not be paired.

Set within a cohort of healthcare workers in London, UK, this nested case-control study involved weekly PCR testing of nasopharyngeal swabs along with blood sampling. Between 23 and 31 March 2020, the week of the UK lockdown, healthcare workers were enrolled and then followed up weekly for as long as 16 weeks. Results the study describes overall, beyond this receptor: VDJdb matching was skewed toward anti-spike CD8 responses, so virus-specific expansions were likely underestimated and private and CD4 specificities were missed.

This clonotype was detected ten times or more. Its target antigen remains unknown. Base qualities were left out, and no much larger clone turns up one base away. Libraries came from 5' RACE. Sequencing used a NextSeq 500. Unique molecular identifiers were attached to individual cDNA molecules in the TCR library protocol so that sequencing error and PCR bias could be corrected. Both TCR alpha and beta chains were sequenced, and tight co-correlation was observed between alpha and beta sequence abundances in each sample. The published analysis was carried out like this. Decombinator V4 was used to annotate TCR sequences for V gene, J gene and CDR3. Expanded TCRs were defined as changing significantly between any two time points under a Poisson model with p below 0.0001. TCR abundances were normalised to the total number of TCRs sequenced in each sample and reported as counts per million. VDJdb, accessed 1 November 2021, was searched for CMV, EBV and SARS-CoV-2 annotated TCRs, with TCRs annotated for multiple antigens excluded. Using fastp at Q25 and MiXCR, TCRdb reprocessed the public reads and kept productive beta chains. Records with the same CDR3 protein are collapsed into one entry carrying the most frequent genes and DNA. TCRdb, not the original authors, processed these V and J calls. The sample table shows approximately 70,000 distinct CDR3 sequences, and about 9.4% are seen once. Of the sample, around 8% is held by the ten largest clones.

This TCR was recovered from an adult who was a healthcare worker with PCR-confirmed SARS-CoV-2 infection or an uninfected control (not recorded which). The source material was whole blood, sampled at baseline.

The encoded CDR3 is CASRPDRNSYEQYF. Read as DNA, the sequence is TGTGCCAGCAGACCAGACAGGAACTCCTACGAGCAGTACTTC. The chain joins TRBV2 to TRBJ2-7, and the D gene may be TRBD1, 6 bases matching. Its CDR3 holds 14 amino acids, cysteine through phenylalanine. This entry keeps only the CDR3 DNA: 42 bases, framed from base 1. Deletion took 6 bases off V and 0 bases off J, with a span of 12 bases between the germline ends. CDR1 and CDR2 are drawn from the germline V gene: SNHLY, FYNNEI.